This T cell receptor beta chain was profiled in a study of Graves' ophthalmopathy and Graves' hyperthyroidism. Study context: Cases classed as stable hyperthyroidism had no ophthalmopathy within 18 months of follow-up.

A note on this clonotype: A read error is likely, as this CDR3 ends without the conserved phenylalanine or tryptophan. No DNA is shown, since the ends of the CDR3 on it are uncertain; the CDR3 is the one TCRdb lists.

The CDR3 spans 8 amino acids, including both terminal residues. The germline gives CDR1 SQVTM, CDR2 ANQGSEA. Investigators amplified TCR beta CDR3 regions from RNA transcripts. The first round was an RT-PCR with HTBI primers, and the second round was a multiplex PCR. TCRdb re-analysed the multiplex PCR reads in MiXCR, keeping a single row per CDR3 protein. The table includes over a million distinct CDR3 sequences, approximately 35% detected once. The sequence was collected from an adult man with Graves' hyperthyroidism. The sequenced sample consisted of peripheral blood or thyroid tissue (not recorded which). V gene TRBV29-1 combines with J gene TRBJ1-4. The CDR3: CSVDQNNY.